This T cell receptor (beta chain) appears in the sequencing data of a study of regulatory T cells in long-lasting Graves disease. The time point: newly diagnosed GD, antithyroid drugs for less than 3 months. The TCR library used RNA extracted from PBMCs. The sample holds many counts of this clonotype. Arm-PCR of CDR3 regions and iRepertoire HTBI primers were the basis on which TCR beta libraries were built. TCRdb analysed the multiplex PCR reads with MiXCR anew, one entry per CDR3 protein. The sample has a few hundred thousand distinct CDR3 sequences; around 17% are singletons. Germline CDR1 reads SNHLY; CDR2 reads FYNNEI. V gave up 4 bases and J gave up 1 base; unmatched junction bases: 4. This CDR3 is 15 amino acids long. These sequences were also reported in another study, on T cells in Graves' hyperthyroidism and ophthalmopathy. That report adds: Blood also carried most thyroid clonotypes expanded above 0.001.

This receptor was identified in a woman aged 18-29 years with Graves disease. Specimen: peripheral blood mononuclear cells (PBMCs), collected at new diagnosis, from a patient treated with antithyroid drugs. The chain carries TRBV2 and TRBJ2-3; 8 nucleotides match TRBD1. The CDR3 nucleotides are TGTGCCAGCAGTGCCGACAGGGGCCGCACAGATACGCAGTATTTT. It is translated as CASSADRGRTDTQYF.